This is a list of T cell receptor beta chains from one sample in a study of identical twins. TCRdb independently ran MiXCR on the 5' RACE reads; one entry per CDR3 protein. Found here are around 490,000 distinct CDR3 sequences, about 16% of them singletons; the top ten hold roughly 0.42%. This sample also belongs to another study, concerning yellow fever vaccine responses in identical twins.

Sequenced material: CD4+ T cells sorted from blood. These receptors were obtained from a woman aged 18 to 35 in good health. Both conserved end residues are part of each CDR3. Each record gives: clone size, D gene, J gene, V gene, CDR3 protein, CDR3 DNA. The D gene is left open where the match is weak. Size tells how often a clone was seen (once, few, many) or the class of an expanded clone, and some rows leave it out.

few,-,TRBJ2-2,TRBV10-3,CAAANTGELFF,TGTGCCGCAGCGAACACCGGGGAGCTGTTTTTT
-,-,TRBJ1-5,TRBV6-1,CASSPDGNQSQHF,TGTGCCAGCAGTCCGGACGGGAATCAGTCCCAGCATTTT
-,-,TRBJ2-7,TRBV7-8,CASSLLRDAALREQYF,TGTGCCAGCAGCTTATTGAGGGATGCCGCCCTACGGGAGCAGTACTTC
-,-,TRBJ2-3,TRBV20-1,CSASSPGSSGSPDTQYF,TGCAGTGCTAGTAGTCCGGGATCATCAGGGAGCCCAGATACGCAGTATTTT
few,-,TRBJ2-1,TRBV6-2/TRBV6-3,CASIPAGSYNEQFF,TGTGCCAGCATCCCAGCGGGCTCCTACAATGAGCAGTTCTTC
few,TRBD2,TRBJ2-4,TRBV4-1,CASSQETPSGGIRNIQYF,TGCGCCAGCAGCCAAGAAACCCCTAGCGGGGGTATTAGAAACATTCAGTACTTC
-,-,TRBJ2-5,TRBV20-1,CSARSGGVRETQYF,TGCAGTGCTAGGTCCGGGGGTGTAAGAGAGACCCAGTACTTC
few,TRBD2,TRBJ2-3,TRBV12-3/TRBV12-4,CASSLQLAGNTDTQYF,TGTGCCAGCAGTTTGCAACTAGCGGGGAACACAGATACGCAGTATTTT
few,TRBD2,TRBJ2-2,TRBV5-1,CASSPTSGDAGELFF,TGCGCCAGCAGCCCGACTAGCGGGGACGCCGGGGAGCTGTTTTTT
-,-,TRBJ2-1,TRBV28,CASSLPRRVNNEQFF,TGTGCCAGCAGCCTGCCCCGGAGGGTAAACAATGAGCAGTTCTTC
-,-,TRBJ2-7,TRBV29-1,CSVVPAGPYEQYF,TGCAGCGTTGTCCCAGCTGGGCCTTACGAGCAGTACTTC
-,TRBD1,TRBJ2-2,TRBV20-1,CSARDLATGGYTGELFF,TGCAGTGCTAGAGATTTGGCAACAGGGGGTTACACCGGGGAGCTGTTTTTT
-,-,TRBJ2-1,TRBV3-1,CASSPRGIGGPYNEQFF,TGTGCCAGCAGCCCAAGGGGAATCGGCGGTCCCTACAATGAGCAGTTCTTC
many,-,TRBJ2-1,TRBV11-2,CASSLEGFSYNEQFF,TGTGCCAGCAGCTTAGAAGGTTTTTCCTACAATGAGCAGTTCTTC
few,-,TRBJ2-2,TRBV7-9,CASSLDLRAAGELFF,TGTGCCAGCAGCTTAGATTTGAGGGCGGCCGGGGAGCTGTTTTTT
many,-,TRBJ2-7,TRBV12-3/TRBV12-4,CASSLSGNEQYF,TGTGCCAGCAGTTTATCGGGGAACGAGCAGTACTTC
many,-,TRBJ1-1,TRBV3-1,CASSQDIRGVAEAFF,TGTGCCAGCAGCCAAGATATACGAGGGGTTGCTGAAGCTTTCTTT